Included here is one T cell receptor (beta chain) sequence, with context. Its antigen is not yet known. Qualities for individual bases were not recorded, and no much larger clone is one base off. The data are from a study of cytomegalovirus exposure and HLA in healthy donors (TCRdb year 2017). About the investigation overall: The approximately 710 repertoires of the first cohort and the approximately 110 validation repertoires were produced on the same platform, according to a later analysis. The aim of the study was to test whether cataloging public T cell receptors could identify signatures of past pathogen exposure. Along with the approximately 650-subject first cohort, a separate validation cohort of more than 90 different subjects was used. High-throughput TCR immunosequencing, statistical association of individual TCRs with disease status, and machine learning were combined to predict cytomegalovirus infection status. Broad study findings and their caveats: Cytomegalovirus status was reported to be diagnosed by the classifier with high specificity and sensitivity in both the original and validation cohorts. The authors suggested that the approach could potentially be generalized to other disease states and immunological phenotypes. A later analysis had no HLA typing for the validation cohort, so co-occurrence there was scored across all 130 or so repertoires. In the study, about 150 TCR beta chains were listed as associated with cytomegalovirus. In vitro tests confirmed that a few of the cytomegalovirus-associated TCR beta chains recognize cytomegalovirus antigens. Of the cluster scores, approximately 94% were above 0 in a later analysis, which found that TCRs clustered in the first cohort also tended to co-occur in the 120 validation repertoires. Across donors, most TCR sequences were observed very rarely, whereas some public TCRs were present in many individuals.

The library was generated by the immunoSEQ multiplex PCR assay. As for the authors' bioinformatics: A statistical classification framework was built to diagnose cytomegalovirus status from the catalog of TCR beta chain sequences. TCRdb carries this immuneACCESS record with in-frame sequences only. Its versions omit some clonotypes, under half of them owing to an unresolved V gene in the studies checked, with the rest unexplained. D and trimming were read from the DNA, whereas the V and J calls and clone size are those reported in that table. The sample includes about 220,000 clones, with more than 75% observed a single time. The ten largest clones take up 2.5% to 3% of the sample. Separate from the roughly 660-subject first cohort, the validation cohort of 120 subjects was the group to which the donors belonged. Specimen: PBMCs. The sequence was obtained from a young man in good health and CMV-seronegative.

The nucleotide sequence reads TGTGCCAGCAGCTTGGGCCGGACAGGTGGAAATGAAAAACTGTTTTTT. Its protein is CASSLGRTGGNEKLFF. The chain was built from TRBV5-6 and TRBJ1-4; TRBD1 matches 7 bases in the middle. For CDR1 and CDR2, the germline V gene lists SGHDT and YYEEEE. From cysteine to phenylalanine, the CDR3 is 16 amino acids long. Left in the record is the CDR3 DNA by itself, 48 bases read in frame from the first base. For this chain, trimming is 0 bases at the V end and 5 bases at the J end, and the number of junction bases without a gene match is 7.